Each of the 22 T cell receptor beta chains below was sequenced from the same sample in a study of identical twins. TCRdb recomputed calls from the 5' RACE reads with MiXCR, one row per CDR3 protein. The table lists just under 650,000 distinct CDR3 sequences, just over 7% of them singletons. A further study also used this sample, focusing on yellow fever vaccine responses in identical twins.

The sample taken for sequencing was PBMCs. All receptors derive from a woman younger than 30 in good health.

In this sample, this clonotype turned up a few times. This chain joins TRBV12-3 or TRBV12-4 and TRBJ2-5; D is uncertain. V dropped 5 bases and J dropped 3 bases, with 22 bases sitting between them. The length of the CDR3 is 17 residues. The DNA of the CDR3 is TGTGCCAGCAGTCCTTATTTGATTGGTACAATCGAAGAGACCCAGTACTTC. Its protein product is CASSPYLIGTIEETQYF.

This clonotype was detected ten times or more. The chain combines TRBV28 with TRBJ2-1, with D possibly TRBD1 on 5 matching bases. CDR3 length equals 13 residues. CDR1 and CDR2 (germline): MDHEN, SYDVKM. The V and J ends lost 6 bases and 9 bases respectively, with 15 bases between them. The CDR3 sequence is CASSLGALSEQFF. The CDR3 nucleotides read TGTGCCAGCAGCCTAGGGGCCCTCTCTGAGCAGTTCTTC.

A few counts support this clonotype. V gene TRBV14 combines with J gene TRBJ2-7; D unresolved. This CDR3 has 16 residues. V lost 0 bases to trimming and J lost 0 bases, with 12 bases between them. Germline CDR1 and CDR2: SGHDN and FVKESK. The CDR3 is CASSQDPAGNSYEQYF. As DNA, the CDR3 is TGTGCCAGCAGCCAAGATCCGGCAGGAAACTCCTACGAGCAGTACTTC. Complete variable domain (other parts from reference TRBV14 and TRBJ2-7): EAGVTQFPSHSVIEKGQTVTLRCDPISGHDNLYWYRRVMGKEIKFLLHFVKESKQDESGMPNNRFLAERTGGTYSTLKVQPAELEDSGVYFCASSQDPAGNSYEQYFGPGTRLTVT.

The chain joins TRBV6-9 to TRBJ2-1; D possibly matches TRBD1 or TRBD2 (5 bases each). This CDR3 contains 17 residues. Germline V CDR1 and CDR2: MNHGY, SVAAGI. V lost 11 bases and J 5 bases, leaving 28 bases between the germline ends. The CDR3 protein is CASHPVSGPTQNNEQFF. The CDR3 nucleotides read TGTGCCTCCCACCCTGTGTCGGGGCCAACACAGAACAATGAGCAGTTCTTC.

V and J are TRBV5-6 and TRBJ2-4; 7 bases agree with TRBD1. The V segment lost 4 bases and the J segment 7 bases; nucleotides outside the gene matches: 5. CDR1 and CDR2 from the germline V gene are SGHDT and YYEEEE. CDR3 size: 13 residues. The DNA for the CDR3 is TGTGCCAGCAGCACCACGGACAGGAACATTCAGTACTTC. This sequence encodes CASSTTDRNIQYF.

The chain carries TRBV29-1 and TRBJ2-2; D is perhaps TRBD1 or TRBD2 (5 bases each). The length of the CDR3 is 13 residues. Trimming took 5 bases from V and 6 from J, leaving 13 bases between them. CDR1 is SQVTM, CDR2 ANQGSEA, per germline. CDR3 nucleotides: TGCAGCGTTAGGGACGTCGGGGCCGGGGAGCTGTTTTTT. Protein sequence: CSVRDVGAGELFF.

This chain uses TRBV20-1 with TRBJ1-1, with D uncertain. Germline lookup yields CDR1 DFQATT and CDR2 SNEGSKA (reference sequence). V was trimmed by 6 bases and J by 0 bases, leaving 14 bases between them. This CDR3 has 14 residues. CDR3 amino acids: CSAWVGFMNTEAFF. In nucleotides, the CDR3 is TGCAGTGCGTGGGTAGGATTCATGAACACTGAAGCTTTCTTT.

This CDR3 reads CASSVDINTEAFF. CDR3 DNA sequence: TGTGCCAGCAGCGTGGACATCAACACTGAAGCTTTCTTT. The rearrangement joins TRBV11-2 to TRBJ1-1, with D perhaps TRBD1 (5 bases). This CDR3 region has 13 residues. Germline CDR1 reads SGHAT; CDR2 reads FQNNGV. V lost 5 bases, J lost 2 bases, and 9 bases lay in between. The complete variable domain, with remaining parts taken from reference TRBV11-2 and TRBJ1-1, reads EAGVAQSPRYKIIEKRQSVAFWCNPISGHATLYWYQQILGQGPKLLIQFQNNGVVDDSQLPKDRFSAERLKGVDSTLKIQPAKLEDSAVYLCASSVDINTEAFFGQGTRLTVV.

On this clonotype itself: This may arise from a read error, as a much more abundant clone is one base away. The gene calls are TRBV10-3 and TRBJ1-1; weak D call: TRBD1 (6 bases). From germline, CDR1 is ENHRY and CDR2 SYGVKD. The CDR3 is made up of 12 amino acids. CDR3: CSISESSQGAFF. Here the CDR3 DNA reads TGTTCCATCAGTGAGTCTAGTCAGGGGGCTTTCTTT.

The chain carries TRBV6-5 and TRBJ2-5; a possible D gene is TRBD2 (7 bases). The germline V gene has CDR1 MNHEY and CDR2 SVGAGI. With 3 bases removed from V and 5 bases from J, the gap between germline ends came to 16 bases. The CDR3 is 15 amino acids. CDR3 region: CASSYSGGRGETQYF. The CDR3 region has the DNA TGTGCCAGCAGTTATTCTGGGGGGAGGGGGGAGACCCAGTACTTC.

The chain links TRBV3-1 to TRBJ2-3, with D possibly matching TRBD2 (5 bases). V lost 0 bases and J lost 4, with 17 bases in between. Germline CDR1 and CDR2: LGHDT and YNNKEL (reference sequence). This CDR3 comprises 17 residues. The chain's CDR3 is CASSQESGPLGADTQYF. The CDR3 nucleotides are TGTGCCAGCAGCCAAGAAAGCGGACCTCTCGGGGCAGATACGCAGTATTTT.

Only a few counts were recorded for this clonotype. The chain has TRBV7-9 and TRBJ2-2; D unresolved. The V gene lost 5 bases and the J gene lost 0 bases, with 10 bases spanning the gap. The CDR3 loop spans 15 amino acids. Germline loops: CDR1 SEHNR, CDR2 FQNEAQ (reference sequence). The CDR3 DNA sequence: TGTGCCAGCAGCGGAAAGGACCCGAACACCGGGGAGCTGTTTTTT. Translated, it gives CASSGKDPNTGELFF.

This clonotype appeared a few times. A read error may account for a junction end that differs from germline. The V call is TRBV29-1, the J call TRBJ1-1, with D tentatively TRBD1 (5 bases). Per germline, CDR1 SQVTM and CDR2 ANQGSEA. The CDR3 runs 14 residues. The CDR3, as DNA: TGCAGCGTTGAAGACGCCAGGGAAGGTACTGAAGTTTTCTTT. The encoded protein is CSVEDAREGTEVFF.

This clonotype was observed a handful of times. V and J are TRBV28 and TRBJ2-3, with 9 bases matching TRBD1. This CDR3 region has 16 residues. Germline V lookup: CDR1 MDHEN, CDR2 SYDVKM. The V gene end was trimmed by 4 bases and the J gene end by 2 bases; junction bases not matched to a gene: 7. CDR3 amino acids: CASSSPDRGFTDTQYF. The CDR3 DNA is TGTGCCAGCAGTTCCCCGGACAGGGGATTCACAGATACGCAGTATTTT.

The chain employs TRBV7-8 and TRBJ1-1, with 9 bases identical to TRBD1. V dropped 5 bases and J dropped 5; count of bases not matched to a gene: 9. Germline V lookup: CDR1 SGHVS, CDR2 FQNEAQ. This CDR3 contains 15 residues. The CDR3 DNA reads as TGTGCCAGCAGCGTTACAGGGGGCGTTGGGACTGAAGCTTTCTTT. This encodes CASSVTGGVGTEAFF.

This clonotype was observed a handful of times. Here the CDR3 reads CASSLGEGSLYGYTF. Written as DNA, the CDR3 is TGTGCCAGCAGTTTGGGGGAGGGCTCTCTATATGGCTACACCTTC. V and J are TRBV27 and TRBJ1-2; maybe TRBD1 (5 bases). This CDR3 has 15 residues. The germline gives CDR1 MNHEY, CDR2 SMNVEV (reference sequence). The V and J ends lost 3 bases and 5 bases respectively, with 16 bases between them.

The chain recombines TRBV5-5 with TRBJ2-5; 9 nucleotides match TRBD2. Germline V gene lookup returns CDR1 SGHKS and CDR2 YYEKEE (reference sequence). Unmatched junction bases numbered 8, after V lost 3 bases and J lost 5 bases. The CDR3 has 15 amino acids. CDR3 region: CASSSIAGVEETQYF. The CDR3 nucleotides are TGTGCCAGCAGCTCAATAGCGGGAGTAGAGGAGACCCAGTACTTC.

The rearrangement joins TRBV5-6 to TRBJ1-1; TRBD1 matches at 12 bases. Germline loops: CDR1 SGHDT, CDR2 YYEEEE. The CDR3 has 14 residues. The V gene end was trimmed by 5 bases and the J gene end by 5 bases; junction bases not matched to a gene: 4. The CDR3 nucleotides read TGTGCCAGCAGGGGACAGGGGGCGCGTACTGAAGCTTTCTTT. Translating it yields CASRGQGARTEAFF.

The table lists this clonotype with a few counts. The chain recombines TRBV20-1 with TRBJ2-3; 11 positions agree with TRBD2. The germline V gene encodes CDR1 DFQATT and CDR2 SNEGSKA (reference sequence). The CDR3 spans 15 residues. V lost 3 bases, J lost 4 bases, and 6 bases stayed unmatched. DNA of the CDR3: TGCAGTGCTAGGATCGGGACTAGCGGTGCAGATACGCAGTATTTT. As protein: CSARIGTSGADTQYF.

Many counts were recorded for this clonotype. This chain connects TRBV5-1 to TRBJ2-3; D uncertain. The V and J ends lost 1 base and 2 bases respectively, with 11 bases between them. Germline CDR1 and CDR2: SGHRS and YFSETQ. The CDR3 covers 15 residues. The CDR3 here is CASSLSVSYTDTQYF. The CDR3 nucleotides are TGCGCCAGCAGCTTGTCCGTCAGCTACACAGATACGCAGTATTTT.

Points on this clonotype: A much larger clone lies one base from this, so it may be a read error. This chain connects TRBV20-1 to TRBJ1-5; 10 bases match TRBD1. The germline gives CDR1 DFQATT, CDR2 SNEGSKA (reference sequence). The CDR3 runs to 12 residues. CDR3 nucleotide sequence: TGCAGCGTTGGACAGGGGGATCAGCCCCAGCATTTT. It encodes CSVGQGDQPQHF.

This clonotype was observed many times. This chain uses TRBV24-1 with TRBJ2-1; weak D call: TRBD1 (5 bases). CDR3 length equals 12 residues. Germline-derived CDR1 and CDR2 are KGHDR and SFDVKD. V was clipped by 4 bases and J by 10 bases, with 10 bases between them. The CDR3 nucleotides are TGTGCCACCAGTGAACCAGGGTCCGAGCAGTTCTTC. Residues: CATSEPGSEQFF.